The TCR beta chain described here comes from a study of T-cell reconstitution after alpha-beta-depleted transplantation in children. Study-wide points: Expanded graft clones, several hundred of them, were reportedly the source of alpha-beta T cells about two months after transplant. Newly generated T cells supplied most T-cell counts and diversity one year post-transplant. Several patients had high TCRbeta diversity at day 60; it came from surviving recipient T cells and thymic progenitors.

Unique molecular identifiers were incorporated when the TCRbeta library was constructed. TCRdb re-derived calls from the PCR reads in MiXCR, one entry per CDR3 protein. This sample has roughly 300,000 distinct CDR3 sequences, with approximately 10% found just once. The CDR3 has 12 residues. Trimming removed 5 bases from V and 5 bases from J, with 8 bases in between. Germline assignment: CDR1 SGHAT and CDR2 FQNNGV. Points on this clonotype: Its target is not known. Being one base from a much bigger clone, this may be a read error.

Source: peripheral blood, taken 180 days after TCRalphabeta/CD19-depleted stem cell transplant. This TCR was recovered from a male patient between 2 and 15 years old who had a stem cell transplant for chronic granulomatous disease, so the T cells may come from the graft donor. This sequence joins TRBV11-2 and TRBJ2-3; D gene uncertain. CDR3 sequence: CASSPPKDTQYF. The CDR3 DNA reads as TGTGCCAGCAGCCCCCCCAAAGATACGCAGTATTTT.